The rows below give T cell receptor beta chains drawn from one sample of a study of cytomegalovirus exposure and HLA in healthy donors. Assay used: immunoSEQ multiplex PCR; TCRdb lists only in-frame clones, some missing. The sample contains about 160,000 clones, approximately 88% of which appear only once. Sample: PBMCs. Receptors originate from a woman between 18 and 29 years old in good health and CMV-seronegative. CDR3s include the opening cysteine and the closing phenylalanine or tryptophan. D genes are given only for firm matches. Clone size, where shown, is once, few, many, or a class for clones that have expanded.

j_call v_call clone_size d_call cdr3_nt cdr3_aa
TRBJ1-1 TRBV5-6 - - TGTGCCAGCAGCTGGAGGGCGGGGCCGGGCACTGAAGCTTTCTTT CASSWRAGPGTEAFF
TRBJ2-7 TRBV14 once TRBD1 TGTGCCAGCAGCCAAAGACAGGGGCTCTCCTACGAGCAGTACTTC CASSQRQGLSYEQYF
TRBJ1-2 TRBV12-5 once - TGTGCTAGTGCCCCGGGGTCTGACTATGGCTACACCTTC CASAPGSDYGYTF
TRBJ1-2 TRBV5-1 - TRBD1 TGCGCCAGCAGCTTCGGGACAGTCACTAACTATGGCTACACCTTC CASSFGTVTNYGYTF
TRBJ2-7 TRBV9 - TRBD2 TGTGCCAGCAGCGTAGTAGCGGGGGGTGAGATTTACGAGCAGTACTTC CASSVVAGGEIYEQYF
TRBJ1-2 TRBV29-1 few TRBD1 TGCAGCGTTGATCGGGGACAGGGGTTAACCTATGGCTACACCTTC CSVDRGQGLTYGYTF
TRBJ1-2 TRBV15 - - TGTGCCACCAGGAGACAAAAATCAGGGGATAACTATGGCTACACCTTC CATRRQKSGDNYGYTF
TRBJ2-5 TRBV6-6 - - TGTGCCAGCAGAAAAAACAGGGTTGGCGAGACCCAGTACTTC CASRKNRVGETQYF
TRBJ2-3 TRBV6-6 - - TGTGCCAGCAGTTCTAGCCCCGTAGCAGATACGCAGTATTTT CASSSSPVADTQYF
TRBJ1-1 TRBV5-4 - TRBD1 TGTGCCAGCAGCTGGGCAGGGGGCACTGAAGCTTTCTTT CASSWAGGTEAFF
TRBJ1-2 TRBV28 - - TGTGCCAGCAGAGGGGGGGCTAACTATGGCTACACCTTC CASRGGANYGYTF
TRBJ2-1 TRBV10-1 - TRBD1 TGCGCCAGCACCCCATCTCCGGGACAGGGGGCGAATGAGCAGTTCTTC CASTPSPGQGANEQFF
TRBJ2-1 TRBV29-1 - - TGCAGCGGCCGAGGGGCGGAGGGCCCCTACAATGAGCAGTTCTTC CSGRGAEGPYNEQFF
TRBJ1-2 TRBV6-5 - TRBD1 TGTGCCAGCAGGAAGGACAGGGAACCCAACTATGGCTACACCTTC CASRKDREPNYGYTF
TRBJ1-1 TRBV6-5 - - TGTGCCAGCAGTTACTCGACCAGGGGGAACACTGAAGCTTTCTTT CASSYSTRGNTEAFF
TRBJ1-1 TRBV29-1 - - TGCAGCGTTGACCCCACGACAGCCGGCCTTCGTAACACTGAAGCTTTCTTT CSVDPTTAGLRNTEAFF
TRBJ2-3 TRBV30 - - TGTGCCTGGAGTGGTGGGGCGGGCACAGATACGCAGTATTTT CAWSGGAGTDTQYF
TRBJ2-5 TRBV13 - TRBD2 TGTGCCAGCAGCTTAGGCCTGGTTAGCGGGGAGACCCAGTACTTC CASSLGLVSGETQYF
TRBJ1-4 TRBV5-6 - - TGTGCCAGCAACCGAGTGGGAGGCACTAATGAAAAACTGTTTTTT CASNRVGGTNEKLFF
TRBJ1-1 TRBV7-9 - - TGTGCCAGCAGCGAAGGGAGGTGGGAGAACACTGAAGCTTTCTTT CASSEGRWENTEAFF
TRBJ1-6 TRBV27 - - TGTGCCAGCACCGTCGGGGGGGACGGTTCACCCCTCCACTTT CASTVGGDGSPLHF
TRBJ2-1 TRBV9 - TRBD2 TGTGCCAGCAGCGTAGCTACGGCGGGGGGGCAGCACAGAAATGAGCAGTTCTTC CASSVATAGGQHRNEQFF
TRBJ1-2 TRBV7-9 few - TGTGCCAGCAGCCTTGAAGGAGCCCTGGCTGGCTACACCTTC CASSLEGALAGYTF
TRBJ2-2 TRBV7-9 - - TGTGCCAGCAGCTTCGGGTCGGCCGGGGAGCTGTTTTTT CASSFGSAGELFF
TRBJ1-6 TRBV5-4 - - TGTGCCAGCAGCTTGGCCGGGGAGGGCCCCCTCCACTTT CASSLAGEGPLHF
TRBJ1-1 TRBV6-6 - TRBD1 TGTGCCAGCAGAGATACAGGGGCAAACACTGAAGCTTTCTTT CASRDTGANTEAFF
TRBJ1-4 TRBV5-4 - - TGTGCCAGCAGCATAGCAGGGGCTCGTAATAATGAAAAACTGTTTTTT CASSIAGARNNEKLFF
TRBJ2-6 TRBV5-6 - - TGTGCCAGCAGCTTCTCCGGGGCCAACGTCCTGACTTTC CASSFSGANVLTF
TRBJ1-5 TRBV7-9 - TRBD1 TGTGCCAGCAGCCTGACAGGGGGCAATCAGCCCCAGCATTTT CASSLTGGNQPQHF
TRBJ1-1 TRBV15 - TRBD1 TGTGCCACCAGAGACAGGGGACTGAACACTGAAGCTTTCTTT CATRDRGLNTEAFF
TRBJ2-4 TRBV4-1 - TRBD1 TGCGCCAGCAGCCTCAGCGGCGGGACAGGGAAAAACATTCAGTACTTC CASSLSGGTGKNIQYF
TRBJ1-2 TRBV9 - - TGTGCCAGCAGCGTAGGGGGGGAGGACTATGGCTACACCTTC CASSVGGEDYGYTF
TRBJ2-1 TRBV5-1 - TRBD2 TGCGCCAGCAGCCCCCTCCAGCGGGGGGGCCGCGTTGAGCAGTTCTTC CASSPLQRGGRVEQFF
TRBJ1-1 TRBV11-3 - - TGTGCCAGCAGCTATACCCCCGGACAGCGGAATGATGAAGCTTTCTTT CASSYTPGQRNDEAFF
TRBJ1-1 TRBV6-5 - - TGTGCCAGCAGTTTACCATCCACAGACACTGAAGCTTTCTTT CASSLPSTDTEAFF
TRBJ2-1 TRBV29-1 few - TGCAGCGTTGAAGTAAGGCAGGGCAATGAGCAGTTCTTC CSVEVRQGNEQFF
TRBJ2-2 TRBV5-1 - - TGCGCCAGCAGCTTCCCCCAGGCCGGGGAGCTGTTTTTT CASSFPQAGELFF
TRBJ2-7 TRBV9 - - TGTGCCAGCAGCGTAGCCGGTTTTTCCGAGCAGTACTTC CASSVAGFSEQYF
TRBJ1-6 TRBV5-6 once - TGTGCCAGCAGCTTTATAGTTAATAATTCACCCCTCCACTTT CASSFIVNNSPLHF
TRBJ1-3 TRBV9 - TRBD1 TGTGCCAGCAGCGCCGGGACAGGAGGAAACACCATATATTTT CASSAGTGGNTIYF
TRBJ1-2 TRBV5-1 - TRBD1 TGCGCCAGCAGCAGAACAGGGGTATCTCCCTATGGCTACACCTTC CASSRTGVSPYGYTF
TRBJ1-1 TRBV6-1 - - TGTGCCAGCAGAACAGAAATGAACACTGAAGCTTTCTTT CASRTEMNTEAFF
TRBJ2-7 TRBV5-1 - - TGCGCCAGCAGCTTATACGGCGAGCAGTACTTC CASSLYGEQYF
TRBJ2-7 TRBV19 - - TGTGCCAGTAGCTCCTCTGGGGGGAACGAGCAGTACTTC CASSSSGGNEQYF
TRBJ1-4 TRBV4-1 - TRBD1 TGCGCCAGCAGCCAAAGGACAGGGGCTGGTGAAAAACTGTTTTTT CASSQRTGAGEKLFF
TRBJ2-4 TRBV7-9 - - TGTGCCAGCAGCTTTTCAGTCGGACTAGCCAAAAACATTCAGTACTTC CASSFSVGLAKNIQYF
TRBJ2-5 TRBV5-4 few TRBD2 TGTGCCAGCAGGGTGGGAGGGGCGAAAGAGACCCAGTACTTC CASRVGGAKETQYF
TRBJ2-5 TRBV7-9 - - TGTTCCAGCAGCTTTGACGTCCGTTGGGGCCGGTGGGAGACCCAGTACTTC CSSSFDVRWGRWETQYF